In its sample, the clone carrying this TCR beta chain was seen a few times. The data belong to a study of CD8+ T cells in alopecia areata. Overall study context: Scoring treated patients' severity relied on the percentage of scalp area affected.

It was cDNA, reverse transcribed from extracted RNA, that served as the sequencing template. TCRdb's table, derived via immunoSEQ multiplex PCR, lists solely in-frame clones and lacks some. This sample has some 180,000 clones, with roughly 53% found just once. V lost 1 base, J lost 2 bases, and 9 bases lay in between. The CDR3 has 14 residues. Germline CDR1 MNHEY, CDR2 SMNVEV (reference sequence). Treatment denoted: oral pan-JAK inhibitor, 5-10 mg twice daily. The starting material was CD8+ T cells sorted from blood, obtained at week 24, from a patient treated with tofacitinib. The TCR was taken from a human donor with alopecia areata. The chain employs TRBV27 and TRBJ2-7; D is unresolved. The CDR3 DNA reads TGTGCCAGCAGTTTATTTCCTAGGACCTACGAGCAGTACTTC. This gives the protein CASSLFPRTYEQYF.